The rows below give T cell receptor beta chains drawn from one sample of a study of blood T cell repertoires in COVID-19. The data were produced by immunoSEQ multiplex PCR, yet TCRdb's version contains in-frame clones alone and is incomplete. The repertoire consists of approximately 450,000 clones, with around 89% occurring once and the leading ten covering roughly 4%. Sequences were obtained from peripheral blood. These receptors were obtained from a woman aged 25 to 39 with acute or convalescent COVID-19. The CDR3 runs from the conserved cysteine through the conserved F or W. Clone sizes are given selectively: once, few, many, or a class where the clone is expanded.

- | TRBV4-1 | CASSPQVSSYEQYF
- | TRBV5-1 | CASSLEGRANYGYTF
- | TRBV4-2 | CASSQGTSGDNEQFF
- | TRBV7-9 | CASSLMGGRDEQFF
- | TRBV7-9 | CASSPHKRGGLVREQYF
- | TRBV2 | CASRRGEQFF
- | TRBV4-1 | CASSQGQGPPNTEAFF
- | TRBV9 | CASSRGGGADTQYF
- | TRBV6-6 | CASSWTDFNQPQHF
- | TRBV5-8 | CASRWRGSNEQFF
- | TRBV5-1 | CASSLVQGGTYEQYF
- | TRBV19 | CASSIQMTSGGADTQYF
- | TRBV14 | CASSRTVSYNEQFF
- | TRBV4-2 | CASSRGLVNEQFF
once | TRBV9 | CASSNGLDPYNEQFF
- | TRBV4-1 | CASSQEGAGTEAFF
- | TRBV19 | CASRPIVNTEAFF
- | TRBV7-6 | CASSLASGGQGSGANVLTF
once | TRBV11-1 | CASSLVAENTYEQYF
- | TRBV12-3/TRBV12-4 | CASSFGSDQPQHF
once | TRBV9 | CASSGTSGGVVQFF
- | TRBV28 | CASSLRTVYNQPQHF
- | TRBV11-3 | CASSLDGDPEQFF
- | TRBV24-1 | CATSGGTGRQETQYF
- | TRBV6-5 | CASSYQKPISGNTIYF
- | TRBV2 | CASWGLGVLAGDQPTDTQYF
- | TRBV9 | CASSAVLETQYF
- | TRBV27 | CASGPWTGGQFF
- | TRBV7-9 | CASSPRLEGELFF
few | TRBV7-2 | CASSFLLNQPQHF
- | TRBV5-1 | CASSLEVIGGMNTEAFF
- | TRBV28 | CASSRGGSYEQYF
- | TRBV7-9 | CASSLGQGREQYF
- | TRBV6-5 | CASSPGLDYNEQFF
- | TRBV12-3/TRBV12-4 | CASSWEGGELFF
- | TRBV5-1 | CASSLGYSSTDTQYF
- | TRBV5-6 | CASSFGTGVWETQYF
- | TRBV5-1 | CASSMTPLDTDTQYF
- | TRBV5-4 | CASSQDRGGLGYTF
- | TRBV7-2 | CASSSRRNTEAFF
- | TRBV6-5 | CASSYGSITEAFF
- | TRBV29-1 | CSVDFLSGTVRPERAGANVLTF
- | TRBV30 | CAWDRSSTDTQYF
- | TRBV5-1 | CASSEVGSEQYF
- | TRBV10-3 | CAISEWDRGNTEAFF
- | TRBV24-1 | CATSGSRLVNNEQFF
- | TRBV6-5 | CASTTDRGRSYGYTF
- | TRBV30 | CAWSRVRDSPLHF
- | TRBV5-1 | CASSPGLAGDTQYF
- | TRBV11-2 | CASSPLEYLYNEQFF
- | TRBV13 | CASSLAGNEQFF
- | TRBV23-1 | CASTECESSGNTIYF